Below, 22 T cell receptor beta chains from the same sample are listed, as sequenced in a study of immune cell composition in non-small cell lung cancer. Assay: immunoSEQ multiplex PCR; the TCRdb copy retains only in-frame clones and omits some. The sample shows about 3,100 clones, roughly 85% of them seen only once. Material for sequencing was lung tumor tissue. Source of these receptors: a human donor with non-small cell lung cancer.

This chain links TRBV30 with TRBJ1-3; no clear D. This CDR3 region has 13 residues. Germline V gives CDR1 GTSNPN, CDR2 SVGIG (reference sequence). V shed 3 bases and J shed 1 base, with 7 bases lying between them. The CDR3 nucleotides are TGTGCCTGGAGAGCGGGGTCTGGAAACACCATATATTTT. Translation: CAWRAGSGNTIYF.

The rearrangement links TRBV29-1 to TRBJ2-7; 9 positions match TRBD1. This CDR3 has 14 amino acids. The V segment lost 5 bases and the J segment 5 bases; nucleotides outside the gene matches: 10. The V gene's germline CDR1 is SQVTM and CDR2 ANQGSEA. CDR3 sequence reads: CSVHTGQGIHEQYF. CDR3 nucleotide sequence: TGCAGCGTTCACACGGGACAGGGTATACACGAGCAGTACTTC.

This chain uses TRBV19 with TRBJ1-4, with 8 bases matching TRBD1. V lost 7 bases and J lost 7; bases outside the gene matches: 8. Germline V gene data show CDR1 as LNHDA and CDR2 as SQIVND (reference sequence). There are 14 residues in the CDR3. The CDR3 DNA follows: TGTGCCAGTACCTCGACAGGGGCCTTTGAAAAACTGTTTTTT. Amino acids: CASTSTGAFEKLFF.

The chain carries TRBV5-6 and TRBJ1-1; D is unresolved. CDR1 and CDR2 (germline): SGHDT, YYEEEE. This CDR3 comprises 16 residues. V was trimmed by 3 bases and J by 4 bases, leaving 19 bases between them. In DNA form, the CDR3 reads TGTGCCAGCAGCTCCAGCCTGGCGGGGTACGGCACTGAAGCTTTCTTT. Protein sequence: CASSSSLAGYGTEAFF.

This chain links TRBV7-9 with TRBJ2-5; no definite D call. Germline assignment: CDR1 SEHNR and CDR2 FQNEAQ (reference sequence). The CDR3 loop spans 13 amino acids. V was pared by 1 base and J by 4 bases, with 7 bases between. The CDR3 DNA sequence: TGTGCCAGCAGCTTAGGTACCAGAGAGACCCAGTACTTC. Translating gives CASSLGTRETQYF. Combining the CDR3 with reference TRBV7-9 and TRBJ2-5 gives the whole variable domain DTGVSQNPRHKITKRGQNVTFRCDPISEHNRLYWYRQTLGQGPEFLTYFQNEAQLEKSRLLSDRFSAERPKGSFSTLEIQRTEQGDSAMYLCASSLGTRETQYFGPGTRLLVL.

J is TRBJ2-3 and V is TRBV7-8; a possible D gene is TRBD2 (5 bases). The CDR3 spans 14 residues. Germline lookup yields CDR1 SGHVS and CDR2 FQNEAQ. V gave up 4 bases and J gave up 2 bases, with 10 bases separating them. CDR3 coding DNA: TGTGCCAGCAGCTCAAAAGACTACACAGATACGCAGTATTTT. It translates to CASSSKDYTDTQYF.

V is TRBV28 and J is TRBJ2-5; a weak D match, TRBD1 (5 bases). The CDR3 contains 17 residues. Trimming shortened V by 7 bases and J by 6 bases, and 27 bases separated the two germline ends. CDR1 and CDR2 from the germline V gene are MDHEN and SYDVKM. The CDR3 spells CASTPRGGQGGWKTQYF. For the CDR3, the DNA is TGTGCCAGCACCCCCCGAGGTGGCCAGGGTGGGTGGAAGACCCAGTACTTC.

J is TRBJ1-2 and V is TRBV5-1, with TRBD1 identical over 7 bases. J lost 6 bases, V lost 0 bases, and 2 bases had no gene match. The V gene's germline CDR1 is SGHRS and CDR2 YFSETQ. The CDR3 runs 13 residues. In DNA form, the CDR3 reads TGCGCCAGCAGCTTGGCCAGGGGGGATGGCTACACCTTC. Protein: CASSLARGDGYTF.

This chain uses TRBV2 with TRBJ2-1, with 10 bases fitting TRBD1. Germline lookup yields CDR1 SNHLY and CDR2 FYNNEI. With V trimmed by 6 bases and J by 0 bases, 2 bases remained unmatched. The length of the CDR3 is 15 residues. CDR3: CASSGTGVSYNEQFF. The CDR3 nucleotides are TGTGCCAGCAGCGGGACAGGGGTCTCCTACAATGAGCAGTTCTTC.

This clone appeared a single time. This chain links TRBV4-1 with TRBJ2-7, with a possible D match to TRBD2 (6 bases). The length of the CDR3 is 15 residues. V lost 0 bases and J lost 9, with 18 bases in between. CDR1 and CDR2 from the germline V gene are MGHRA and YSYEKL. CDR3 loop: CASSQETSSVSVQYF. The DNA of the CDR3 is TGCGCCAGCAGCCAAGAGACTAGTTCGGTGTCGGTGCAGTACTTC.

V gene TRBV9 combines with J gene TRBJ2-3; the match to TRBD2 covers 7 bases. CDR3 length: 15 amino acids. V shed 2 bases, J shed 0 bases, and the junction held 3 bases outside the gene matches. Germline CDR1 and CDR2: SGDLS and YYNGEE. Here the CDR3 DNA reads TGTGCCAGCAGCGTTCGCGGGGGAAGCACAGATACGCAGTATTTT. The encoded protein is CASSVRGGSTDTQYF.

The chain couples TRBV29-1 to TRBJ1-1; perhaps TRBD1 as D (5 bases). Trimming removed 5 bases from V and 4 bases from J, with 14 bases in between. From germline, CDR1 is SQVTM and CDR2 ANQGSEA. The CDR3 has 13 residues. CDR3 in amino acids: CSVSYGAGTEAFF. The CDR3 DNA reads as TGCAGCGTTTCCTATGGGGCCGGCACTGAAGCTTTCTTT.

CDR3 amino acids: CASKSRGGSYEQYF. The CDR3 DNA reads as TGTGCCAGCAAATCGCGGGGAGGGTCCTACGAGCAGTACTTC. This chain connects TRBV2 to TRBJ2-5, with 7 nucleotides matching TRBD2. The J call may be mistaken, given a closer DNA end match to TRBJ2-7. The CDR3 spans 14 residues. CDR1 SNHLY and CDR2 FYNNEI come from the germline V gene.

V is TRBV6-5 and J is TRBJ2-7; TRBD1 agrees at 10 bases. CDR3 size: 14 residues. CDR1 and CDR2 (germline): MNHEY, SVGAGI. V lost 4 bases and J lost 5; bases outside the gene matches: 5. The CDR3 DNA follows: TGTGCCAGCAGTTCCGGGACAGGGGTTGACGAGCAGTACTTC. Its translation is CASSSGTGVDEQYF.

This clone occurred a few times. The genes are TRBV19 and TRBJ2-7; 10 positions match TRBD1. The V segment lost 8 bases and the J segment 4 bases; nucleotides outside the gene matches: 20. The CDR3 is made up of 18 amino acids. CDR1 is LNHDA, CDR2 SQIVND, per germline (reference sequence). CDR3 DNA: TGTGCCAGTCGCCGGGACAGGGGTTTCCTACCCCAGAGTTACGAGCAGTACTTC. Residues: CASRRDRGFLPQSYEQYF.

The chain's CDR3 is CASSLGGYPDKQYF. CDR3 DNA sequence: TGCGCCAGCAGCTTGGGTGGCTACCCCGACAAGCAGTACTTC. V and J are TRBV5-1 and TRBJ2-7, with no clear D. CDR3 size: 14 residues. Germline V lookup: CDR1 SGHRS, CDR2 YFSETQ. V shed 0 bases and J shed 8 bases, with 15 bases lying between them.

The rearrangement links TRBV5-1 to TRBJ2-7; TRBD1 agrees at 9 bases. Germline assignment: CDR1 SGHRS and CDR2 YFSETQ. J was trimmed by 6 bases and V by 7 bases; bases with no gene match: 14. This CDR3 contains 15 residues. For the CDR3, the DNA is TGCGCCAGCGGGACAGGGAGTATTTTGTTGGGCGAGCAGTACTTC. This gives the protein CASGTGSILLGEQYF.

The chain carries TRBV28 and TRBJ2-5; D is uncertain. The germline V and J ends were trimmed by 1 base and 2 bases, with 8 bases remaining between them. The V gene's germline CDR1 is MDHEN and CDR2 SYDVKM. This CDR3 spans 14 amino acids. CDR3 amino acids: CASSLSQSQETQYF. For the CDR3, the DNA is TGTGCCAGCAGTTTATCACAGTCTCAAGAGACCCAGTACTTC.

The V and J genes are TRBV7-9 and TRBJ2-3, with 9 nucleotides matching TRBD1. CDR1 and CDR2 from the germline V gene are SEHNR and FQNEAQ (reference sequence). This CDR3 comprises 14 residues. Trimming removed 5 bases from V and 4 bases from J; junction bases left unmatched: 4. The CDR3 reads CASSKQGAADTQYF. CDR3 DNA: TGTGCCAGCAGCAAACAGGGGGCGGCAGATACGCAGTATTTT.

The gene calls are TRBV15 and TRBJ1-5, with a weak D call TRBD1 (6 bases). From germline, CDR1 is LNHNV and CDR2 YYDKDF (reference sequence). Trimming removed 0 bases from V and 5 bases from J, with 20 bases in between. The CDR3 sequence is 18 residues long. In DNA form, the CDR3 reads TGTGCCACCAGCAGAGATCTGATCCTACAGGCAGGGGATCAGCCCCAGCATTTT. Translating it yields CATSRDLILQAGDQPQHF.

The genes are TRBV29-1 and TRBJ1-5; the D is unclear. Germline V CDR1 and CDR2: SQVTM, ANQGSEA. Trimming took off 4 bases at V and 4 bases at J, with 23 bases between the two ends. The CDR3 totals 17 residues. CDR3 DNA: TGCAGCGTTGCCAGAAGCGGACCCTCCCGAGCAAATCAGCCCCAGCATTTT. This codes for CSVARSGPSRANQPQHF.

The V call is TRBV2, the J call TRBJ2-2; TRBD2 matches at 8 bases. Germline V gene sequence: CDR1 SNHLY, CDR2 FYNNEI. The V gene end was trimmed by 2 bases and the J gene end by 1 base; junction bases not matched to a gene: 0. The CDR3 extends over 15 amino acids. CDR3 residues: CASSETSGNTGELFF. The CDR3 coding sequence is TGTGCCAGCAGTGAAACTAGCGGGAACACCGGGGAGCTGTTTTTT.